Presented here are 2 T cell receptor beta chains from one specimen sequenced in a study of cytomegalovirus exposure and HLA in healthy donors. The PCR ran on 60 Vbeta and 13 Jbeta primers. TCRdb's copy holds only in-frame clones and misses some; the assay was immunoSEQ multiplex PCR. Altogether approximately 100,000 clones are present, 60% to 85% being singletons, with the ten largest covering over 15%. Specimen: PBMCs. The receptors shown here come from a man in his sixties in good health and CMV-seropositive.

The V and J genes are TRBV6-1 and TRBJ1-5; D gene ambiguous. Germline CDR1 is MNHNS and CDR2 is SASEGT. Trimming removed 0 bases from V and 9 bases from J, with 9 bases in between. This CDR3 spans 13 amino acids. The CDR3 sequence is CASSEALGGPQHF. Here the CDR3 DNA reads TGTGCCAGCAGTGAAGCGCTAGGCGGGCCCCAGCATTTT.

V gene TRBV9 combines with J gene TRBJ2-3; 10 bases line up with TRBD1. This CDR3 contains 17 residues. The J segment lost 2 bases and the V segment lost 2 bases, leaving 8 bases of the junction unmatched. CDR1 and CDR2 (germline): SGDLS, YYNGEE. The DNA for the CDR3 is TGTGCCAGCAGCGTTTTACCGGGACAGGGGAACACAGATACGCAGTATTTT. Encoded protein: CASSVLPGQGNTDTQYF.